The next 22 T cell receptor beta chains were all read from a single sample in a study of shared clonotypes between healthy human individuals. Sequencing used immunoSEQ multiplex PCR; TCRdb keeps in-frame clones, though not all of them. The sample holds some 500,000 clones, roughly 95% seen once. Sequenced input: naive CD4+ T cells sorted from blood. The subset denotes: CD45RA+ positively selected. These receptors came from a woman in her twenties or thirties in good health.

Turning to this clone: The sample has other DNA sequences that encode this CDR3 too. This chain uses TRBV2 with TRBJ2-5, with unresolved D. The CDR3 is made up of 12 amino acids. Looked up from germline, CDR1 is SNHLY and CDR2 is FYNNEI. V was shortened by 3 bases and J by 4 bases, with 6 bases between the two germline ends. CDR3 loop: CASSERRETQYF. The DNA for the CDR3 is TGTGCCAGCAGTGAGCGAAGAGAGACCCAGTACTTC.

V gene TRBV5-4 combines with J gene TRBJ1-3, with D possibly matching TRBD1 (6 bases). The CDR3 totals 14 residues. Germline CDR1 SGHNT, CDR2 YYREEE (reference sequence). V lost 4 bases to trimming and J lost 3 bases, with 11 bases between them. This chain's CDR3 is CASSTGKGGNTIYF. Written as DNA, the CDR3 is TGTGCCAGCAGCACAGGGAAAGGTGGAAACACCATATATTTT.

The chain carries TRBV9 and TRBJ2-5; 8 nucleotides agree with TRBD2. The CDR3 totals 15 residues. Germline V gene data show CDR1 as SGDLS and CDR2 as YYNGEE. The trim removed 0 bases at V and 5 bases at J, leaving 6 bases unmatched. The DNA of the CDR3 is TGTGCCAGCAGCGTAGAAGCGGGAGTTAAGGAGACCCAGTACTTC. This sequence encodes CASSVEAGVKETQYF. Together with reference TRBV9 and TRBJ2-5, the CDR3 gives the full variable domain: DSGVTQTPKHLITATGQRVTLRCSPRSGDLSVYWYQQSLDQGLQFLIQYYNGEERAKGNILERFSAQQFPDLHSELNLSSLELGDSALYFCASSVEAGVKETQYFGPGTRLLVL.

The chain combines TRBV5-4 with TRBJ1-1, with D uncertain. Germline CDR1 reads SGHNT; CDR2 reads YYREEE (reference sequence). Trimming left V 2 bases short and J 4 bases short, with 18 bases between. The CDR3 extends over 16 amino acids. The CDR3 protein is CASSFVPQWGGTEAFF. The CDR3 DNA sequence: TGTGCCAGCAGCTTTGTCCCTCAGTGGGGTGGCACTGAAGCTTTCTTT.

This sequence joins TRBV7-9 and TRBJ1-5; no reliable D call. The CDR3 has 11 amino acids. Trimming shortened V by 1 base and J by 12 bases, and 7 bases separated the two germline ends. The germline CDR1 and CDR2 sequences are SEHNR and FQNEAQ (reference sequence). CDR3 coding DNA: TGTGCCAGCAGCTTAGGGGAGTACCAGCATTTT. Its protein is CASSLGEYQHF.

CDR3 sequence reads: CASRYGTVRTEAFF. CDR3 DNA sequence: TGTGCCAGCAGATACGGGACAGTGAGAACTGAAGCTTTCTTT. The V and J genes are TRBV9 and TRBJ1-1; 7 bases map to TRBD1. The CDR3 has 14 amino acids. From germline, CDR1 is SGDLS and CDR2 YYNGEE. Germline trimming cut 5 bases from V and 5 bases from J; bases unmatched to any gene: 9.

The V gene is TRBV5-2, the J gene TRBJ1-2. TRBV5-2 is marked as a pseudogene. The CDR3 sequence is 18 residues long. CDR3 loop: CASSQESLPTSRPYGYTF. As DNA, the CDR3 is TGTGCCAGCAGCCAAGAAAGCCTACCCACCAGCCGACCCTATGGCTACACCTTC.

The rearrangement links TRBV10-3 to TRBJ2-7; D perhaps matches TRBD2 (5 bases). This CDR3 spans 14 amino acids. Germline CDR1 and CDR2: ENHRY and SYGVKD. V was pared by 4 bases and J by 1 base, with 11 bases between. This CDR3 reads CAISVTAGSYEQYF. The DNA of the CDR3 is TGTGCCATCAGTGTCACGGCGGGTTCCTACGAGCAGTACTTC.

The CDR3: CASSLGGEQYF. CDR3 in DNA: TGCGCCAGCAGCTTGGGAGGCGAGCAGTACTTC. The chain employs TRBV5-1 and TRBJ2-5; the D is unclear. The J call may be mistaken, given a closer DNA end match to TRBJ2-7. CDR3 length: 11 residues. Germline CDR1 is SGHRS and CDR2 is YFSETQ.

The chain joins TRBV4-2 to TRBJ1-1; D not resolved. The V and J ends lost 0 bases and 0 bases respectively, with 5 bases between them. CDR1 is LGHNA, CDR2 YNFKEQ, per germline. This CDR3 has 14 amino acids. In DNA form, the CDR3 reads TGTGCCAGCAGCCAAGATAAGCTGAACACTGAAGCTTTCTTT. It codes for CASSQDKLNTEAFF.

This clone has just one count. The rearrangement uses TRBV2 and TRBJ2-3, with 8 bases that match TRBD1. The CDR3 is 16 amino acids. Germline CDR1 SNHLY, CDR2 FYNNEI. Trimming at V came to 7 bases and at J to 2 bases, leaving 11 bases not matched to a gene. CDR3 amino acids: CASNPGTGTVTDTQYF. The CDR3 DNA reads as TGTGCCAGCAACCCCGGGACAGGCACGGTCACAGATACGCAGTATTTT.

J is TRBJ2-3 and V is TRBV7-9, with 11 bases fitting TRBD2. The CDR3 totals 19 residues. The trim removed 2 bases at V and 0 bases at J, leaving 10 bases unmatched. Per the germline V gene, CDR1 is SEHNR and CDR2 is FQNEAQ (reference sequence). The CDR3 protein is CASSLRLAGGRISTDTQYF. CDR3 nucleotide sequence: TGTGCCAGCAGCTTAAGGCTAGCGGGAGGCCGCATCAGCACAGATACGCAGTATTTT.

Comment on this clone: Other DNA sequences from this sample encode an identical CDR3 as well. The J gene is TRBJ2-7, the V gene TRBV5-1; D might be TRBD2 (6 bases). Germline CDR1 is SGHRS and CDR2 is YFSETQ. The CDR3 is 13 residues long. The ends were cut back, 2 bases at V and 1 base at J, with 7 bases in the middle. The CDR3 spells CASSFGGSYEQYF. The CDR3 region has the DNA TGCGCCAGCAGCTTTGGGGGGTCCTACGAGCAGTACTTC.

The chain recombines TRBV7-9 with TRBJ2-1; D gene unclear. The V gene's germline CDR1 is SEHNR and CDR2 FQNEAQ (reference sequence). This CDR3 is 14 amino acids long. V was clipped by 5 bases and J by 3 bases, with 11 bases between them. The CDR3 nucleotides read TGTGCCAGCAGCCTCCTGCTATTCTACAATGAGCAGTTCTTC. Its protein is CASSLLLFYNEQFF.

The gene calls are TRBV7-2 and TRBJ2-5; possible D gene TRBD2, 5 bases. Deletions cut 7 bases from V and 2 bases from J, with 14 bases between. The CDR3 extends over 14 amino acids. In germline, CDR1 is SGHTA, CDR2 FQGNSA. The CDR3 sequence: CASILNSVQETQYF. For the CDR3, the DNA is TGTGCCAGCATCCTTAATAGCGTTCAAGAGACCCAGTACTTC. The variable domain in full, with the rest retrieved from reference TRBV7-2 and TRBJ2-5, is GAGVSQSPSNKVTEKGKDVELRCDPISGHTALYWYRQSLGQGLEFLIYFQGNSAPDKSGLPSDRFSAERTGGSVSTLTIQRTQQEDSAVYLCASILNSVQETQYFGPGTRLLVL.

The chain joins TRBV11-2 to TRBJ2-3, with 12 bases lining up with TRBD2. After removal of 4 bases from V and 0 bases from J, the junction contained 5 bases not matched to a gene. Germline V gene lookup returns CDR1 SGHAT and CDR2 FQNNGV. The CDR3 length is 17 residues. The CDR3 protein is CASSSFGLAGSTDTQYF. The CDR3 DNA reads as TGTGCCAGCAGCTCGTTTGGACTAGCGGGAAGCACAGATACGCAGTATTTT.

J is TRBJ1-5 and V is TRBV6-5, with a weak D call TRBD1 (5 bases). CDR1 and CDR2 (germline): MNHEY, SVGAGI. The CDR3 length is 15 residues. Trimming took 5 bases from V and 0 from J, leaving 11 bases between them. Here the CDR3 reads CASSRGYDSNQPQHF. CDR3 DNA sequence: TGTGCCAGCAGTAGGGGATACGATAGCAATCAGCCCCAGCATTTT.

The V and J genes are TRBV9 and TRBJ1-2; no clear D gene. Germline-derived CDR1 and CDR2 are SGDLS and YYNGEE. The CDR3 contains 16 residues. V was trimmed by 2 bases and J by 8 bases, leaving 22 bases between them. Here the CDR3 reads CASSVSKRPIPWGYTF. CDR3 DNA: TGTGCCAGCAGCGTCAGTAAACGCCCGATTCCGTGGGGCTACACCTTC.

This clone was detected once. This chain links TRBV19 with TRBJ1-5; 9 positions match TRBD1. The CDR3 spans 16 residues. Germline V gives CDR1 LNHDA, CDR2 SQIVND (reference sequence). The V gene end was trimmed by 3 bases and the J gene end by 9 bases; junction bases not matched to a gene: 12. This chain's CDR3 is CASSIGRDRDPWPQHF. In DNA, the CDR3 is TGTGCCAGTAGTATTGGGAGGGACAGGGACCCGTGGCCCCAGCATTTT.

This chain links TRBV18 with TRBJ2-5; D is possibly TRBD1 (5 bases). Germline assignment: CDR1 KGHSH and CDR2 LQKENI. This CDR3 is 15 amino acids long. V was cut by 2 bases and J by 3 bases, with 13 bases left in between. CDR3 DNA: TGTGCCAGCTCACCAGAACCAGGGTCTAAAGAGACCCAGTACTTC. This encodes CASSPEPGSKETQYF.

Regarding this clone: An end of the junction differs from the germline gene, which may be a read error. V usage is TRBV27 and J usage is TRBJ2-1, with D hard to call. The V gene's germline CDR1 is MNHEY and CDR2 SMNVEV (reference sequence). The CDR3 loop spans 18 amino acids. CDR3 region: CASTLSYYSGKAYSEQFF. CDR3 sequence (DNA): TGTGCCAGCACTCTTTCGTACTACTCGGGTAAAGCCTACAGTGAGCAGTTCTTC.

The chain links TRBV5-1 to TRBJ1-1; D unclear. Germline values: CDR1 SGHRS, CDR2 YFSETQ. This CDR3 contains 13 residues. Trimming left V 4 bases short and J 4 bases short, with 11 bases between. CDR3 DNA: TGCGCCAGCAGCGTCGGAGAAGGCACTGAAGCTTTCTTT. It is translated as CASSVGEGTEAFF.